The 32 T cell receptor beta chains below all came from one sample that was sequenced in a study of OX40 agonist ivuxolimab in advanced cancers. Sequenced by immunoSEQ multiplex PCR; TCRdb stores in-frame clones only, minus some. The sample lists around 45,000 clones; around 86% were seen once. The sequencing used CD4+ or CD8+ T cells sorted from blood, collected in a trial of the OX40 agonist ivuxolimab. These receptors were obtained from an adult with an advanced solid tumor such as melanoma, head and neck, liver or kidney cancer.

This chain uses TRBV10-3 with TRBJ2-2, with TRBD1 identical over 7 bases. Germline V gene data show CDR1 as ENHRY and CDR2 as SYGVKD. After removal of 4 bases from V and 6 bases from J, the junction contained 5 bases not matched to a gene. CDR3 length: 14 amino acids. The CDR3 DNA reads TGTGCCATCAGTGCCACAGGGGTTTCCGGGGAGCTGTTTTTT. Residues: CAISATGVSGELFF.

This chain links TRBV30 with TRBJ2-3; 10 bases align to TRBD2. Germline V CDR1 and CDR2: GTSNPN, SVGIG (reference sequence). V shed 7 bases and J 4 bases; nucleotides not matched to a gene: 11. This CDR3 comprises 15 residues. The CDR3 spells CAFRLAGREADTQYF. The CDR3, as DNA: TGTGCCTTCCGACTAGCGGGTAGGGAGGCAGATACGCAGTATTTT.

V is TRBV7-9 and J is TRBJ2-3; weak D call: TRBD2 (6 bases). This CDR3 is built from 13 residues. V gave up 4 bases and J gave up 2 bases, with 7 bases separating them. Germline CDR1 SEHNR, CDR2 FQNEAQ (reference sequence). CDR3 DNA sequence: TGTGCCAGCAGCTGGGACTTCACAGATACGCAGTATTTT. Protein product: CASSWDFTDTQYF.

This clone has only a few counts. The chain couples TRBV2 to TRBJ1-3; D not resolved. Trimming removed 7 bases from V and 3 bases from J, with 7 bases in between. CDR3 length: 12 amino acids. Germline V gene sequence: CDR1 SNHLY, CDR2 FYNNEI. CDR3 residues: CASKGYGNTIYF. The CDR3, as DNA: TGTGCCAGCAAGGGATATGGAAACACCATATATTTT.

V gene TRBV7-3 combines with J gene TRBJ2-7; the match to TRBD2 covers 8 bases. The CDR3 is made up of 15 amino acids. From germline, CDR1 is SGHTA and CDR2 FQGTGA. J was trimmed by 3 bases and V by 3 bases; bases with no gene match: 7. The DNA for the CDR3 is TGTGCCAGCAGCTTCAGCGTTGCGGGGGGCTACGAGCAGTACTTC. Protein: CASSFSVAGGYEQYF.

This clone was observed a single time. The V and J genes are TRBV5-1 and TRBJ2-5, with 7 bases aligning to TRBD1. The CDR3 covers 14 residues. Trimming cost V 4 bases and J 5 bases; bases outside gene matches: 8. Germline CDR1 and CDR2: SGHRS and YFSETQ. CDR3: CASSQVQGTETQYF. The CDR3 bases are TGCGCCAGCAGCCAGGTACAGGGGACGGAGACCCAGTACTTC.

The J gene is TRBJ1-6, the V gene TRBV5-1, with a possible D match to TRBD1 (5 bases). V was shortened by 0 bases and J by 6 bases, with 10 bases between the two germline ends. Germline loops: CDR1 SGHRS, CDR2 YFSETQ. This CDR3 region has 15 residues. The CDR3 DNA sequence: TGCGCCAGCAGCTTGGCACAGGCTAGTAATTCACCCCTCCACTTT. Amino acids: CASSLAQASNSPLHF.

The chain employs TRBV29-1 and TRBJ2-1; D perhaps matches TRBD2 (7 bases). The CDR3 extends over 14 amino acids. The germline V gene encodes CDR1 SQVTM and CDR2 ANQGSEA. V was pared by 0 bases and J by 10 bases, with 16 bases between. The CDR3 DNA sequence: TGCAGCGTTGAAGAGTGGTCGGGGGGCGGCGAGCAGTTCTTC. Amino acid sequence: CSVEEWSGGGEQFF.

Note on this clone: A junction boundary mismatches the germline segment, possibly from a read error. The rearrangement uses TRBV5-3 and TRBJ2-5; D is ambiguous. TRBV5-3 counts as an open reading frame of uncertain function. The CDR3 covers 11 residues. The CDR3 bases are TGTGCCAGCAGCTTGAAGGAGACCCAGTACTTC. Translation: CASSLKETQYF.

A single count supports this clone. The V call is TRBV28, the J call TRBJ1-6; D gene uncertain. This CDR3 has 12 amino acids. Germline V gene data show CDR1 as MDHEN and CDR2 as SYDVKM. V shed 7 bases and J shed 5 bases, with 6 bases lying between them. The CDR3 nucleotides read TGTGCCAGCACCAACAATAATTCACCCCTCCACTTT. Translation: CASTNNNSPLHF.

A single count supports this clone. The V call is TRBV5-4, the J call TRBJ2-5; 11 bases are shared with TRBD1. The V gene's germline CDR1 is SGHNT and CDR2 YYREEE (reference sequence). V lost 4 bases, J lost 5 bases, and 10 bases stayed unmatched. There are 16 residues in the CDR3. The CDR3 here is CASSVAGQGATETQYF. The CDR3 DNA is TGTGCCAGCAGCGTTGCTGGACAGGGGGCTACGGAGACCCAGTACTTC.

This clone appeared a single time. The V call is TRBV5-6, the J call TRBJ1-4, with TRBD1 as a possible D gene (6 bases). The CDR3 has 13 residues. Germline values: CDR1 SGHDT, CDR2 YYEEEE. Trimming shortened V by 0 bases and J by 8 bases, and 8 bases separated the two germline ends. CDR3 loop: CASSLGDREKLFF. CDR3 DNA sequence: TGTGCCAGCAGCTTGGGCGACAGGGAAAAACTGTTTTTT.

This clone was observed once. The V and J genes are TRBV7-3 and TRBJ1-1; D is undetermined. Between the trimmed V and J ends, which lost 2 bases and 4 bases, there was a span of 8 bases. This CDR3 region has 13 residues. Germline assignment: CDR1 SGHTA and CDR2 FQGTGA. In nucleotides, the CDR3 is TGTGCCAGCAGCTTAGGTGCGGGCACTGAAGCTTTCTTT. Its protein is CASSLGAGTEAFF.

The V and J genes are TRBV19 and TRBJ1-5, with D perhaps matching TRBD1 (5 bases). Between the trimmed V and J ends, which lost 3 bases and 5 bases, there was a span of 8 bases. Germline lookup yields CDR1 LNHDA and CDR2 SQIVND (reference sequence). This CDR3 region has 13 residues. The CDR3 nucleotides are TGTGCCAGTAGTATCGGGGGTTATCAGCCCCAGCATTTT. Translation gives CASSIGGYQPQHF. The variable domain in full, with the rest retrieved from reference TRBV19 and TRBJ1-5, is DGGITQSPKYLFRKEGQNVTLSCEQNLNHDAMYWYRQDPGQGLRLIYYSQIVNDFQKGDIAEGYSVSREKKESFPLTVTSAQKNPTAFYLCASSIGGYQPQHFGDGTRLSIL.

This chain links TRBV2 with TRBJ2-5; 11 positions agree with TRBD2. This CDR3 has 16 residues. Per the germline V gene, CDR1 is SNHLY and CDR2 is FYNNEI. J lost 3 bases, V lost 2 bases, and 5 bases had no gene match. The CDR3 spells CASSEYLAGGKETQYF. The CDR3 coding sequence is TGTGCCAGCAGTGAATACCTAGCGGGGGGTAAAGAGACCCAGTACTTC.

CDR3 sequence (DNA): TGTGCCAGCAGCGCCGACAGGGGGACGCAGCCCCAGCATTTT. It specifies CASSADRGTQPQHF. V gene TRBV5-4 combines with J gene TRBJ1-5, with 9 positions matching TRBD1. The junction had 6 bases not matched to a gene; V was cut back by 4 bases and J by 7 bases. This CDR3 comprises 14 residues. Germline V CDR1 and CDR2: SGHNT, YYREEE (reference sequence).

V is TRBV5-5 and J is TRBJ2-2; TRBD2 is a possible D gene (5 bases). V was trimmed by 4 bases and J by 6 bases, leaving 16 bases between them. In germline, CDR1 is SGHKS, CDR2 YYEKEE (reference sequence). The CDR3 covers 15 residues. CDR3 sequence reads: CASSPGILFSGELFF. The CDR3 DNA reads as TGTGCCAGCAGCCCCGGGATCCTTTTTTCCGGGGAGCTGTTTTTT. Supplemented by reference TRBV5-5 and TRBJ2-2, the full variable domain reads DAGVTQSPTHLIKTRGQQVTLRCSPISGHKSVSWYQQVLGQGPQFIFQYYEKEERGRGNFPDRFSARQFPNYSSELNVNALLLGDSALYLCASSPGILFSGELFFGEGSRLTVL.

The chain carries TRBV14 and TRBJ1-4; D uncertain. Germline CDR1 and CDR2: SGHDN and FVKESK. V lost 4 bases, J lost 8 bases, and 11 bases lay in between. The CDR3 totals 13 residues. In DNA, the CDR3 is TGTGCCAGCAGCCCTTGGGCGGGGGAAAAACTGTTTTTT. Residues: CASSPWAGEKLFF.

The V call is TRBV6-6, the J call TRBJ1-3; D unclear. This CDR3 has 14 residues. Germline loops: CDR1 MNHNY, CDR2 SVGAGI (reference sequence). V dropped 0 bases and J dropped 0 bases, with 3 bases sitting between them. The CDR3: CASSYSRSGNTIYF. The CDR3, as DNA: TGTGCCAGCAGTTACTCGCGCTCTGGAAACACCATATATTTT.

The V gene is TRBV27, the J gene TRBJ2-5; perhaps TRBD2 as D (5 bases). Germline values: CDR1 MNHEY, CDR2 SMNVEV (reference sequence). V lost 6 bases, J lost 0 bases, and 17 bases lay in between. The CDR3 has 16 amino acids. The CDR3 DNA reads TGTGCCAGCAGACAAGCGGCGTCGGGATACCAAGAGACCCAGTACTTC. It encodes CASRQAASGYQETQYF.

This CDR3 is CASSQSTPGQGIYEQYF. The CDR3 DNA is TGCGCCAGCAGTCAGTCCACTCCGGGACAGGGGATCTACGAGCAGTACTTC. The chain is built from TRBV23-1 and TRBJ2-7; 10 nucleotides match TRBD1. TRBV23-1 carries the ORF label, with uncertain function. Trimming removed 3 bases from V and 3 bases from J; junction bases left unmatched: 11. The CDR3 extends over 17 amino acids.

This chain uses TRBV6-1 with TRBJ2-7; D is unresolved. V was trimmed by 2 bases and J by 0 bases, leaving 14 bases between them. The CDR3 extends over 16 amino acids. The germline V gene has CDR1 MNHNS and CDR2 SASEGT. CDR3 nucleotides: TGTGCCAGCAGTGAACCTAGGGCTTGGAGCTCCTACGAGCAGTACTTC. Its protein is CASSEPRAWSSYEQYF.

V gene TRBV2 combines with J gene TRBJ1-6; 8 positions agree with TRBD1. The V gene's germline CDR1 is SNHLY and CDR2 FYNNEI. V dropped 7 bases and J dropped 6; count of bases not matched to a gene: 5. The CDR3 contains 14 residues. The CDR3 loop is CASTRQGINSPLHF. DNA of the CDR3: TGTGCCAGCACCCGACAGGGGATTAATTCACCCCTCCACTTT.

The chain uses TRBV5-5 and TRBJ1-6; 9 positions agree with TRBD1. From germline, CDR1 is SGHKS and CDR2 YYEKEE (reference sequence). There are 15 residues in the CDR3. V gave up 7 bases and J gave up 7 bases; unmatched junction bases: 9. The CDR3 sequence: CASGGGQGTNSPLHF. The CDR3 nucleotides are TGTGCCAGCGGAGGTGGACAGGGGACGAATTCACCCCTCCACTTT.

In this sample, this clone turned up once. Here the CDR3 DNA reads TGCGCCAGCAGCGGCCTACAGGGGGCGGCCTACAATGAGCAGTTCTTC. Amino acids: CASSGLQGAAYNEQFF. The J gene is TRBJ2-1, the V gene TRBV5-1, with TRBD1 matching 9 bases. Germline V gene sequence: CDR1 SGHRS, CDR2 YFSETQ. V shed 4 bases, J shed 2 bases, and the junction held 7 bases outside the gene matches. The CDR3 is 16 residues long.

The V gene is TRBV14, the J gene TRBJ1-1; no definite D call. The germline V gene has CDR1 SGHDN and CDR2 FVKESK. CDR3 length: 13 amino acids. Trimming took 2 bases from V and 4 from J, leaving 8 bases between them. The CDR3: CASSQNKGTEAFF. The CDR3 nucleotides read TGTGCCAGCAGCCAAAACAAGGGCACTGAAGCTTTCTTT.

The J gene is TRBJ1-2, the V gene TRBV4-1, with TRBD1 as a possible D gene (6 bases). Germline V gene sequence: CDR1 MGHRA, CDR2 YSYEKL. V was clipped by 1 base and J by 3 bases, with 6 bases between them. The CDR3 totals 13 residues. For the CDR3, the DNA is TGCGCCAGCAGCCAAGGGACAGACTATGGCTACACCTTC. This codes for CASSQGTDYGYTF.

CDR3 loop: CASSFLGAGAGANVLTF. Written as DNA, the CDR3 is TGTGCCAGCAGCTTTTTGGGGGCTGGGGCTGGGGCCAACGTCCTGACTTTC. The chain has TRBV7-9 and TRBJ2-6; D perhaps matches TRBD1 (6 bases). Germline CDR1 SEHNR, CDR2 FQNEAQ (reference sequence). This CDR3 region has 17 residues. The V and J ends lost 3 bases and 2 bases respectively, with 14 bases between them.

The gene calls are TRBV7-2 and TRBJ2-5, with 12 bases that match TRBD2. The better agreement between TRBJ2-7 and the DNA end casts doubt on the J call. The length of the CDR3 is 15 residues. Germline values: CDR1 SGHTA, CDR2 FQGNSA. For the CDR3, the DNA is TGTGCCAGCAGCCTGACTAGCGGGAGTGTTTACGAGCAGTACTTC. Translating gives CASSLTSGSVYEQYF.

The chain recombines TRBV4-1 with TRBJ2-5; D unresolved. The CDR3 sequence is 14 residues long. The germline gives CDR1 MGHRA, CDR2 YSYEKL. Trimming stripped 1 base from V and 2 bases from J, with 8 bases between. DNA of the CDR3: TGCGCCAGCAGCCAAGCGACTTTTCAAGAGACCCAGTACTTC. As protein: CASSQATFQETQYF.

This clone was seen once. The germline gene is not matched at one end of the junction; a read error may be the cause. The chain's CDR3 is CASSYSGNTKAFF. CDR3 nucleotide sequence: TGTGCCAGCAGTTACTCTGGGAACACTAAAGCTTTCTTT. The chain is built from TRBV6-5 and TRBJ1-1; D uncertain. CDR1 is MNHEY, CDR2 SVGAGI, per germline. The CDR3 sequence is 13 residues long.

About this clone itself: This same CDR3 is encoded by further DNA sequences in the sample. The chain uses TRBV6-1 and TRBJ2-3; 10 nucleotides align to TRBD2. Trimming removed 6 bases from V and 5 bases from J; junction bases left unmatched: 5. The length of the CDR3 is 14 residues. Germline V gene data show CDR1 as MNHNS and CDR2 as SASEGT. This CDR3 is CASRPGTSEDTQYF. In nucleotides, the CDR3 is TGTGCCAGCAGGCCCGGGACTAGCGAAGATACGCAGTATTTT.